A single sample is the source of the 27 T cell receptor beta chains below, sequenced in a study of naive CD8 T cells in extremely preterm neonates (dated by TCRdb to the late 2010s). To prepare the library, the immunoSEQ multiplex PCR assay was applied. TCRdb took over this immuneACCESS table, retaining in-frame rearrangements with V and J assigned. Such tables are incomplete; in checked studies, under half of the missing clones stem from an unresolved V gene, and the remainder is unexplained. The sample has approximately 7,400 clones on record, roughly 98% of them singletons. Together, the top ten hold under 3% of the sample. Material for sequencing was naive CD8+ T cells from blood. The origin of the receptors is a human donor in good health.

The rearrangement links TRBV5-6 to TRBJ1-5, with TRBD1 matching over 10 bases. Trimming removed 4 bases from V and 2 bases from J; junction bases left unmatched: 3. Germline loops: CDR1 SGHDT, CDR2 YYEEEE. The CDR3 extends over 15 amino acids. CDR3 sequence reads: CASSPGTGGNQPQHF. The CDR3, as DNA: TGTGCCAGCAGCCCTGGGACAGGGGGCAATCAGCCCCAGCATTTT.

This rearrangement joins TRBV19 to TRBJ1-1, with D possibly matching TRBD1 (6 bases). The CDR3 sequence is 13 residues long. The ends were cut back, 6 bases at V and 4 bases at J, with 12 bases in the middle. Per the germline V gene, CDR1 is LNHDA and CDR2 is SQIVND (reference sequence). In DNA, the CDR3 is TGTGCCAGTAGCGGGGGGGCGGTCACTGAAGCTTTCTTT. It encodes CASSGGAVTEAFF.

This sequence joins TRBV6-4 and TRBJ2-3; a weak D match, TRBD2 (5 bases). The CDR3 runs 16 residues. The germline V and J ends were trimmed by 2 bases and 4 bases, with 16 bases remaining between them. Germline V CDR1 and CDR2: MRHNA, SNTAGT. CDR3 amino acids: CASSDIASLEADTQYF. CDR3 bases: TGTGCCAGCAGTGACATAGCGAGTTTAGAAGCAGATACGCAGTATTTT.

The V call is TRBV6-5, the J call TRBJ1-2; the D gene is possibly TRBD1 (6 bases). The CDR3 is 14 residues long. From germline, CDR1 is MNHEY and CDR2 SVGAGI. V was clipped by 4 bases and J by 8 bases, with 17 bases between them. For the CDR3, the DNA is TGTGCCAGCAGTTCCCCAGGGGTCTTTCCGGGCTACACCTTC. Protein product: CASSSPGVFPGYTF.

This chain connects TRBV21-1 to TRBJ2-3; the table's D call, TRBD2, has no DNA check behind it. TRBV21-1 is designated a pseudogene. This CDR3 is built from 16 residues. CDR3 bases: TGTGCCAGCAGCAAAGAAACGGGAGGGCCCTGGTATACGCAGTATTTT. Encoded protein: CASSKETGGPWYTQYF.

This clone has just one count. J is TRBJ1-1 and V is TRBV6-5; tentative D call: TRBD1 (5 bases). The CDR3 extends over 16 amino acids. Trimming cost V 0 bases and J 0 bases, with 11 bases left between them. The germline V gene encodes CDR1 MNHEY and CDR2 SVGAGI. CDR3 sequence (DNA): TGTGCCAGCAGTTACTCGAGGAAGGGGATGAACACTGAAGCTTTCTTT. Amino acids: CASSYSRKGMNTEAFF.

The V call is TRBV7-8, the J call TRBJ2-1; perhaps TRBD2 as D (5 bases). This CDR3 region has 13 residues. CDR1 SGHVS and CDR2 FQNEAQ come from the germline V gene. Deletions cut 3 bases from V and 8 bases from J, with 11 bases between. The chain's CDR3 is CASSFPGADEQFF. The CDR3 nucleotides are TGTGCCAGCAGCTTTCCAGGAGCGGATGAGCAGTTCTTC.

V is TRBV29-1 and J is TRBJ2-1; possibly TRBD2 for D (5 bases). V was shortened by 0 bases and J by 2 bases, with 11 bases between the two germline ends. Germline V gene lookup returns CDR1 SQVTM and CDR2 ANQGSEA. This CDR3 has 15 amino acids. This CDR3 is CSVEDLSGAYNEQFF. CDR3 bases: TGCAGCGTTGAAGATCTGAGCGGAGCCTACAATGAGCAGTTCTTC.

The genes are TRBV14 and TRBJ2-7; 12 bases are a match to TRBD1. The V segment lost 10 bases and the J segment 1 base; nucleotides outside the gene matches: 5. The CDR3 has 14 residues. Germline V gene lookup returns CDR1 SGHDN and CDR2 FVKESK. CDR3 DNA sequence: TGTGCCACATGGGGACAGGGGGCTTCCTACGAGCAGTACTTC. It is translated as CATWGQGASYEQYF.

This chain links TRBV6-1 with TRBJ2-5; 7 bases are a match to TRBD1. This CDR3 has 16 residues. V trimming: 2 bases; J trimming: 5 bases; junction bases outside the gene matches: 11. The germline CDR1 and CDR2 sequences are MNHNS and SASEGT. CDR3 DNA sequence: TGTGCCAGCAGTGAAAGGACAGGAGGCGTAGGGGAGACCCAGTACTTC. Residues: CASSERTGGVGETQYF.

The J gene is TRBJ2-4, the V gene TRBV6-5, with D tentatively TRBD1 (6 bases). The CDR3 loop spans 13 amino acids. In germline, CDR1 is MNHEY, CDR2 SVGAGI. Trimming stripped 6 bases from V and 3 bases from J, with 9 bases between. CDR3 nucleotides: TGTGCCAGCAGGGCGACAGGCAAAAACATTCAGTACTTC. It specifies CASRATGKNIQYF.

The rearrangement joins TRBV15 to TRBJ2-5; TRBD1 agrees at 10 bases. This CDR3 comprises 15 residues. Losses at the gene ends were 5 bases for V and 5 bases for J; bases not matched to a gene: 8. CDR1 LNHNV and CDR2 YYDKDF come from the germline V gene (reference sequence). The CDR3 DNA is TGTGCCACCAGCGGAATGACAGGGGGCGCGGAGACCCAGTACTTC. It yields the protein CATSGMTGGAETQYF.

The chain combines TRBV18 with TRBJ2-5; 10 bases match TRBD2. The J call may be in error: the DNA end matches TRBJ2-7 better. Germline assignment: CDR1 KGHSH and CDR2 LQKENI. This CDR3 has 17 amino acids. The CDR3 loop reads CASSPSLAGDDGGEQYF. CDR3 DNA: TGTGCCAGCTCACCATCCCTAGCGGGGGACGATGGGGGCGAGCAGTACTTC.

The V call is TRBV7-6, the J call TRBJ1-3, with TRBD1 as a possible D gene (5 bases). CDR1 SGHVS and CDR2 FNYEAQ come from the germline V gene. There are 15 residues in the CDR3. Trimming stripped 2 bases from V and 4 bases from J, with 12 bases between. The DNA for the CDR3 is TGTGCCAGCAGCTTACCGGGGGGATTCGGAAACACCATATATTTT. Its translation: CASSLPGGFGNTIYF.

The CDR3 region has the DNA TGTGCCAGCAGCAGTGACAGGTACCCTCCGACCTACGAGCAGTACGTC. Amino acid sequence: CASSSDRYPPTYEQYV. V and J are TRBV21-1 and TRBJ2-7; the table's D call of TRBD1 was not tested on the DNA. TRBV21-1 is given as a pseudogene. CDR3 length: 16 amino acids.

The V gene is TRBV4-3, the J gene TRBJ2-1; TRBD2 aligns across 7 bases. V lost 0 bases and J lost 0; bases outside the gene matches: 5. The CDR3 has 17 amino acids. Germline CDR1 is LGHNA and CDR2 is YSLEER. This chain's CDR3 is CASSQDWGRDSYNEQFF. CDR3 DNA sequence: TGCGCCAGCAGCCAAGATTGGGGGAGGGACTCCTACAATGAGCAGTTCTTC.

This chain uses TRBV6-1 with TRBJ2-7; 12 nucleotides agree with TRBD2. The germline V gene has CDR1 MNHNS and CDR2 SASEGT. The CDR3 has 17 amino acids. V trimming: 0 bases; J trimming: 2 bases; junction bases outside the gene matches: 5. For the CDR3, the DNA is TGTGCCAGCAGTGAAGCTCTGACTAGCGGGGGAGCCTACGAGCAGTACTTC. Translating it yields CASSEALTSGGAYEQYF.

The chain has TRBV5-5 and TRBJ2-7; D is possibly TRBD1 (5 bases). V was trimmed by 5 bases and J by 5 bases, leaving 14 bases between them. CDR3 length: 13 amino acids. Germline CDR1 is SGHKS and CDR2 is YYEKEE (reference sequence). CDR3 coding DNA: TGTGCCAGCAGGAAATCAGGGTTCCACGAGCAGTACTTC. This sequence encodes CASRKSGFHEQYF.

The chain recombines TRBV30 with TRBJ2-5; D unresolved. This CDR3 has 13 amino acids. Germline CDR1 is GTSNPN and CDR2 is SVGIG (reference sequence). V lost 0 bases and J lost 6, with 11 bases in between. CDR3 in DNA: TGTGCCTGGAGTGTGGTAGATTCTAAGACCCAGTACTTC. Its protein product is CAWSVVDSKTQYF.

This clone was recorded once. V gene TRBV7-6 combines with J gene TRBJ2-2; 11 bases map to TRBD2. Per germline, CDR1 SGHVS and CDR2 FNYEAQ. Trimming removed 1 base from V and 6 bases from J; junction bases left unmatched: 7. The CDR3 has 17 residues. This chain's CDR3 is CASSLGSTSGGPGELFF. The DNA of the CDR3 is TGTGCCAGCAGCTTAGGCTCTACTAGCGGGGGCCCCGGGGAGCTGTTTTTT.

This sequence joins TRBV6-4 and TRBJ2-7; weak D call: TRBD1 (6 bases). CDR3 length equals 15 residues. Per germline, CDR1 MRHNA and CDR2 SNTAGT. The V end lost 4 bases, the J end lost 4 bases, and 17 bases lay between the germline ends. The CDR3 nucleotides read TGTGCCAGCAGTGTTGCAGGGGAAGTAATATACGAGCAGTACGTC. Translating it yields CASSVAGEVIYEQYV.

This chain joins TRBV11-1 and TRBJ2-2; unclear D gene. Trimming removed 5 bases at V and 6 bases at J, with 10 bases between. Germline V lookup: CDR1 SGHAT, CDR2 FQDESV (reference sequence). The CDR3 length is 13 residues. The CDR3 reads CASSLSTPGELFF. CDR3 DNA: TGTGCCAGCAGCCTATCAACCCCCGGGGAGCTGTTTTTT.

This chain links TRBV13 with TRBJ2-5; TRBD2 matches 7 bases. CDR1 is PRHDT and CDR2 is FYEKMQ in the germline V gene (reference sequence). This CDR3 comprises 19 residues. With V trimmed by 0 bases and J by 2 bases, 15 bases remained unmatched. In nucleotides, the CDR3 is TGTGCCAGCAGCTTAGGGGACGGAGGGCAACCTAGCGGTCAAGAGACCCAGTACTTC. It is translated as CASSLGDGGQPSGQETQYF.

V is TRBV28 and J is TRBJ2-5; D is perhaps TRBD2 (6 bases). Trimming stripped 3 bases from V and 1 base from J, with 6 bases between. The germline V gene has CDR1 MDHEN and CDR2 SYDVKM. The CDR3 extends over 13 amino acids. For the CDR3, the DNA is TGTGCCAGCAGTTTGGGAGGCCAAGAGACCCAGTACTTC. It translates to CASSLGGQETQYF.

The rearrangement uses TRBV13 and TRBJ2-5; 9 bases are shared with TRBD1. V lost 5 bases and J lost 2; bases outside the gene matches: 6. The germline CDR1 and CDR2 sequences are PRHDT and FYEKMQ (reference sequence). The CDR3 has 15 amino acids. CDR3 coding DNA: TGTGCCAGCAGCCCGGGACAGGGAGGGCAAGAGACCCAGTACTTC. Its translation: CASSPGQGGQETQYF.

The CDR3 DNA follows: TGTGCCAGCAGTTTATCGCCAGGGACTAGCACAGATACGCAGTATTTT. It translates to CASSLSPGTSTDTQYF. The chain joins TRBV27 to TRBJ2-3; tentative D call: TRBD2 (6 bases). V lost 0 bases, J lost 0 bases, and 10 bases lay in between. Germline V lookup: CDR1 MNHEY, CDR2 SMNVEV (reference sequence). The CDR3 is 16 residues long.

V usage is TRBV19 and J usage is TRBJ2-1; D not resolved. The CDR3 runs to 13 residues. Trimming took off 1 base at V and 9 bases at J, with 10 bases between the two ends. In germline, CDR1 is LNHDA, CDR2 SQIVND (reference sequence). Here the CDR3 reads CASSIAQASEQFF. In DNA form, the CDR3 reads TGTGCCAGTAGTATAGCCCAAGCGTCTGAGCAGTTCTTC.